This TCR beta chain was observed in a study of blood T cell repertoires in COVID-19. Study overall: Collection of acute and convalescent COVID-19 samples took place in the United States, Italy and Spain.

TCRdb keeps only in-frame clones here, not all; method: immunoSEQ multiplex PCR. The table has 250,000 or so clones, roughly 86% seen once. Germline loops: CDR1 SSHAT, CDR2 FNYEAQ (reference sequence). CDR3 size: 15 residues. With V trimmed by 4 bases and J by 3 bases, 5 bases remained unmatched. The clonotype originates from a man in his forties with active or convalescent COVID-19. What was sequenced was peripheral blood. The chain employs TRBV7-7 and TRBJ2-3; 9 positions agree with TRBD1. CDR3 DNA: TGTGCCAGCAGCTCGACAGGGGGGAGGACAGATACGCAGTATTTT. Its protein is CASSSTGGRTDTQYF.